A selection of T cell receptor beta chains follows, all from one sample in a study of cytomegalovirus exposure and HLA in healthy donors. Measured with immunoSEQ multiplex PCR; TCRdb has only the in-frame clones, and not every one. The data show over 80,000 clones, roughly 67% seen once. Specimen: PBMCs. These TCRs come from a boy between 10 and 17 years old in good health and CMV-seropositive. CDR3s include the opening cysteine and the closing phenylalanine or tryptophan. The D gene is left open where the match is weak. Clone size is given for some rows only: seen once, a few or many times, or a class if the clone is expanded.

J	size	V	D	CDR3	DNA
TRBJ2-3	-	TRBV9	TRBD1	CASNLDRGLDTQYF	TGTGCCAGCAATTTGGACAGGGGGCTAGATACGCAGTATTTT
TRBJ1-5	-	TRBV28	TRBD1	CASSFFQGGQPQHF	TGTGCCAGCAGTTTTTTCCAGGGGGGTCAGCCCCAGCATTTT
TRBJ2-7	-	TRBV19	-	CASAAGLSYEQYF	TGTGCCAGCGCCGCGGGGCTCTCCTACGAGCAGTACTTC
TRBJ2-4	-	TRBV5-1	TRBD1	CASSFTQGNIQYF	TGCGCCAGCAGCTTCACACAGGGGAACATTCAGTACTTC
TRBJ1-2	once	TRBV29-1	-	CSVEAVTGFVYGYTF	TGCAGCGTTGAAGCCGTAACAGGGTTTGTCTATGGCTACACCTTC
TRBJ2-1	-	TRBV9	-	CASSVGVRGSGSYNEQFF	TGTGCCAGCAGCGTAGGTGTGAGAGGGAGTGGGTCCTACAATGAGCAGTTCTTC
TRBJ2-7	once	TRBV30	-	CAWGDNSYEQYF	TGTGCCTGGGGGGACAATTCCTACGAGCAGTACTTC
TRBJ2-7	-	TRBV6-5	-	CASRNRGLYEQYF	TGTGCCAGCAGGAACCGGGGACTGTACGAGCAGTACTTC
TRBJ1-1	-	TRBV19	TRBD1	CASRNRQGGMNTEAFF	TGTGCCAGTAGAAATAGACAGGGGGGAATGAACACTGAAGCTTTCTTT
TRBJ2-2	-	TRBV10-3	TRBD1	CAISARQGNTGELFF	TGTGCCATCAGTGCCCGACAGGGGAACACCGGGGAGCTGTTTTTT
TRBJ2-7	-	TRBV5-1	-	CASSLEALGREQYF	TGCGCCAGCAGCTTGGAGGCCCTGGGGCGGGAGCAGTACTTC
TRBJ1-4	-	TRBV5-8	-	CASSLVSGATNEKLFF	TGTGCCAGCAGCTTGGTATCGGGTGCAACTAATGAAAAACTGTTTTTT
TRBJ1-4	-	TRBV7-3	-	CASSLYPGEKLFF	TGTGCCAGCAGCTTATACCCAGGGGAGAAACTGTTTTTT
TRBJ1-1	few	TRBV5-1	-	CASSLSPDTEAFF	TGCGCCAGCAGTCTGAGCCCGGACACTGAAGCTTTCTTT
TRBJ2-7	-	TRBV5-1	-	CASSLAPETYEQYF	TGCGCCAGCAGCTTGGCCCCGGAGACCTACGAGCAGTACTTC
TRBJ2-5	-	TRBV25-1	TRBD1	CASSEYRGSTGGPETQYF	TGTGCCAGCAGTGAATATAGGGGTTCGACAGGGGGCCCGGAGACCCAGTACTTC
TRBJ2-7	-	TRBV29-1	TRBD1	CSAGQGASYEQYF	TGCAGCGCAGGACAGGGGGCTTCCTACGAGCAGTACTTC
TRBJ1-2	-	TRBV5-6	TRBD1	CASSLEPGQGPWGYTF	TGTGCCAGCAGCTTGGAGCCGGGACAGGGACCCTGGGGCTACACCTTC
TRBJ1-5	-	TRBV15	-	CATSRTPGRQPQNF	TGTGCCACCAGCAGGACTCCGGGTCGTCAGCCCCAGAATTTT
TRBJ1-4	few	TRBV6-1	TRBD1	CASRRTGEGFF	TGTGCCAGCAGGCGGACAGGGGAAGGGTTTTTT
TRBJ1-4	-	TRBV12-5	TRBD1	CASAGTELEKLFF	TGTGCTAGCGCTGGGACAGAGCTTGAAAAACTGTTTTTT
TRBJ2-1	-	TRBV5-4	TRBD1	CASSPGGRRKNEQFF	TGTGCCAGCAGCCCAGGGGGCAGACGAAAGAATGAGCAGTTCTTC
TRBJ1-2	few	TRBV29-1	TRBD1	CSVPRQGFGYGYPF	TGCAGCGTACCCAGACAGGGATTCGGGTATGGCTACCCCTTC
TRBJ2-3	-	TRBV9	TRBD2	CASGTGGGADTQYF	TGTGCCAGCGGAACCGGGGGAGGGGCAGATACGCAGTATTTT
TRBJ2-5	few	TRBV30	TRBD1	CAWSVPLTGAPETQYF	TGTGCCTGGAGTGTCCCCTTGACAGGGGCTCCAGAGACCCAGTACTTC
TRBJ1-6	-	TRBV5-1	-	CASSLAMSSYNSPLHF	TGCGCCAGCAGCTTGGCCATGAGCTCCTATAATTCACCCCTCCACTTT
TRBJ2-7	-	TRBV19	TRBD2	CASSMALAGSYEQYF	TGTGCCAGTAGTATGGCACTAGCGGGATCCTACGAGCAGTACTTC
TRBJ1-2	few	TRBV2	-	CASSEDAFRGYTF	TGTGCCAGCAGTGAAGACGCGTTCCGGGGCTACACCTTC
TRBJ2-7	-	TRBV7-2	TRBD2	CASSRTRGVQTSSYEQYF	TGTGCCAGCTCTCGTACTCGGGGGGTCCAGACCAGCTCCTACGAGCAGTACTTC
TRBJ2-7	-	TRBV7-2	-	CASSSDIYEQYF	TGTGCCAGCAGCTCCGACATCTACGAGCAGTACTTC
TRBJ1-1	-	TRBV7-2	-	CASSLVWGGATEAFF	TGTGCCAGCAGCTTAGTTTGGGGAGGGGCGACTGAAGCTTTCTTT
TRBJ1-2	-	TRBV6-6	-	CASTSGWKANYGYTF	TGTGCCAGCACGTCAGGTTGGAAAGCTAACTATGGCTACACCTTC
TRBJ2-3	-	TRBV2	TRBD2	CASSATSGGASDTQYF	TGTGCCAGCAGCGCGACTAGCGGGGGGGCGTCAGATACGCAGTATTTT
TRBJ2-7	few	TRBV5-1	-	CASSLAGRYEQYF	TGCGCCAGCAGCTTGGCCGGTCGCTACGAGCAGTACTTC
TRBJ2-7	-	TRBV30	TRBD1	CAWRPTGLHEQYF	TGTGCCTGGAGGCCGACAGGGCTCCACGAGCAGTACTTC
TRBJ1-5	few	TRBV19	TRBD1	CASSITGGYQPQHF	TGTGCCAGTAGTATTACAGGGGGGTATCAGCCCCAGCATTTT
TRBJ2-3	-	TRBV5-6	TRBD2	CASSLLAGGATDTQYF	TGTGCCAGCAGCTTACTAGCGGGGGGCGCCACAGATACGCAGTATTTT
TRBJ1-1	-	TRBV5-1	-	CASSLDRENTEAFF	TGCGCCAGCAGCTTGGACAGGGAGAACACTGAAGCTTTCTTT
TRBJ1-1	-	TRBV28	-	CASRREGTITNTEAFF	TGTGCCAGCAGGCGGGAGGGGACAATTACGAACACTGAAGCTTTCTTT
TRBJ1-2	-	TRBV2	-	CASRIGTSGGYTF	TGTGCTAGCAGGATAGGCACCTCGGGTGGCTACACCTTC
TRBJ2-7	-	TRBV27	-	CASSFEGGDEQYF	TGTGCCAGCAGTTTTGAAGGGGGAGACGAGCAGTACTTC
TRBJ1-1	few	TRBV5-6	-	CASSQGSLAMVPEAFF	TGTGCCAGCAGTCAAGGGAGTCTCGCGATGGTCCCTGAAGCTTTCTTT
TRBJ2-7	-	TRBV4-3	-	CASSQMGVGGYEQYF	TGCGCCAGCAGCCAAATGGGAGTAGGGGGATACGAGCAGTACTTC
TRBJ2-5	-	TRBV7-2	TRBD1	CASSKDRGETQYF	TGTGCCAGCAGCAAGGACAGGGGGGAGACCCAGTACTTC
TRBJ1-2	-	TRBV6-5	TRBD1	CASSPRRTGNYGYPF	TGTGCCAGCAGCCCCCGGCGGACAGGGAACTATGGCTACCCCTTC
TRBJ2-7	-	TRBV6-5	TRBD1	CASSYSGQGPSYEQYF	TGTGCCAGCAGTTACTCAGGACAGGGGCCGTCCTACGAGCAGTACTTC
TRBJ1-2	-	TRBV7-8	TRBD1	CASSLAQGANGYTF	TGTGCCAGCAGCTTAGCTCAGGGGGCCAACGGCTACACCTTC